These 7 T cell receptor beta chains share one sample of origin, sequenced in a study of response to subunit inactivated influenza vaccine (dated by TCRdb to the late 2010s). The receptor library was made with RT-PCR. TCRdb shows the sequencer as Illumina HiSeq 2500. TCRdb reran the public reads through fastp at Q25 and MiXCR, keeping productive beta chains. CDR3 protein duplicates are merged, each entry listing the most common genes and DNA. The sample table records 530,000 or so distinct CDR3 sequences; roughly 15% of these occur just once. Of the sample, 11% is held by the ten largest clones. Here the sequenced sample was PBMCs from blood, taken 11 to 12 days after vaccination. Receptors were obtained from a man between 50 and 59 years old who received an inactivated influenza vaccine. Donor details come from another sample of the same person, matched by shared clones.

The V and J genes are TRBV6-2 or TRBV6-3 and TRBJ2-2; weak D call: TRBD2 (7 bases). CDR1 is MNHEY and CDR2 is SVGEGT in the germline V gene. Trimming took 10 bases from V and 1 from J, leaving 22 bases between them. The CDR3 loop spans 17 amino acids. CDR3 amino acids: CATLHRGGGLNTGELFF. The CDR3 DNA follows: TGTGCCACCTTACATAGGGGCGGGGGCCTGAACACCGGGGAGCTGTTTTTT.

This sequence joins TRBV5-5 and TRBJ2-1; TRBD2 matches 12 bases. Per the germline V gene, CDR1 is SGHKS and CDR2 is YYEKEE (reference sequence). The CDR3 has 16 amino acids. Trimming cost V 2 bases and J 7 bases; bases outside gene matches: 7. CDR3 nucleotide sequence: TGTGCCAGCAGCTTCCCACTAGCGGGAGGCAATAATGAGCAGTTCTTC. This codes for CASSFPLAGGNNEQFF.

The V and J genes are TRBV29-1 and TRBJ1-2; no definite D call. The CDR3 spans 15 residues. Between the trimmed V and J ends, which lost 0 bases and 0 bases, there was a span of 11 bases. The germline V gene encodes CDR1 SQVTM and CDR2 ANQGSEA. This chain's CDR3 is CSVEDGRTANYGYTF. CDR3 DNA sequence: TGCAGCGTTGAAGATGGGCGGACCGCTAACTATGGCTACACCTTC.

This clonotype has only a few counts. The gene calls are TRBV10-3 and TRBJ2-2; either TRBD1 or TRBD2 may supply D (6 bases each). Germline V gives CDR1 ENHRY, CDR2 SYGVKD. This CDR3 spans 14 amino acids. Trimming took 6 bases from V and 5 from J, leaving 13 bases between them. The CDR3 region is CAIRDTGRTGELFF. In nucleotides, the CDR3 is TGTGCCATCAGGGATACAGGGAGGACCGGGGAGCTGTTTTTT.

This clonotype was counted a few times. The chain uses TRBV4-3 and TRBJ2-7; tentatively, D is TRBD1 (6 bases). V shed 1 base and J shed 2 bases, with 15 bases lying between them. This CDR3 is 16 amino acids long. Per germline, CDR1 LGHNA and CDR2 YSLEER. The DNA for the CDR3 is TGCGCCAGCAGCCAAGTTGGGACACCATCAACCTACGAGCAGTACTTC. It translates to CASSQVGTPSTYEQYF.

The V gene is TRBV28, the J gene TRBJ2-5, with 9 bases lining up with TRBD2. This CDR3 comprises 17 residues. V was clipped by 7 bases and J by 5 bases; unmatched bases: 17. Looked up from germline, CDR1 is MDHEN and CDR2 is SYDVKM. The CDR3 protein is CASTLGTSHPGLETQYF. As DNA, the CDR3 is TGTGCCAGCACCCTAGGGACTAGCCACCCGGGTCTGGAGACCCAGTACTTC.

The J gene is TRBJ2-7, the V gene TRBV5-6; no reliable D call. The V end lost 0 bases, the J end lost 2 bases, and 9 bases lay between the germline ends. This CDR3 has 14 residues. Germline V CDR1 and CDR2: SGHDT, YYEEEE. CDR3 residues: CASSLGRNPYEQYF. The DNA for the CDR3 is TGTGCCAGCAGCTTGGGCAGGAACCCCTACGAGCAGTACTTC.